What follows are 17 T cell receptor beta chains derived from one specimen sequenced in a study of chemoradiotherapy in HPV16-positive cancers. The protocol was immunoSEQ multiplex PCR, while the TCRdb copy is restricted to in-frame clones and leaves out a portion. The sample records 1,000 to 1,300 clones, 90% to 95% being singletons. The source material was tumor tissue, sampled from a patient who underwent chemoradiotherapy. All receptors come from a human donor with HPV-associated anogenital cancer.

Turning to this clone: At one of its ends the junction is not consistent with the germline gene, which may arise from a read error. This chain uses TRBV7-7 with TRBJ2-5; weak D call: TRBD2 (7 bases). This CDR3 region has 18 residues. Germline V CDR1 and CDR2: SSHAT, FNYEAQ (reference sequence). CDR3 region: CASSPRGAGDLYQETQYF. DNA for the CDR3: TGTGCTAGCAGCCCCCGGGGGGCGGGGGACTTATACCAAGAGACCCAGTACTTC.

The rearrangement uses TRBV27 and TRBJ2-3; 10 bases fit TRBD2. Losses at the gene ends were 4 bases for V and 5 bases for J; bases not matched to a gene: 15. This CDR3 has 18 residues. The germline CDR1 and CDR2 sequences are MNHEY and SMNVEV (reference sequence). The CDR3, as DNA: TGTGCCAGCAGTTCCGCCGGGGCTAGCGGGAGTGTTTTAGATACGCAGTATTTT. Its translation: CASSSAGASGSVLDTQYF.

The V gene is TRBV4-1, the J gene TRBJ2-7, with 8 bases fitting TRBD2. Unmatched junction bases numbered 3, after V lost 0 bases and J lost 2 bases. The CDR3 sequence is 15 residues long. Germline CDR1 is MGHRA and CDR2 is YSYEKL. CDR3 protein: CASSQDSGGPYEQYF. CDR3 nucleotide sequence: TGCGCCAGCAGCCAAGATTCGGGAGGGCCCTACGAGCAGTACTTC.

The chain employs TRBV6-1 and TRBJ1-5; 9 nucleotides match TRBD1. With V trimmed by 2 bases and J by 2 bases, 7 bases remained unmatched. CDR3 size: 17 residues. CDR1 MNHNS and CDR2 SASEGT come from the germline V gene. CDR3 in DNA: TGTGCCAGCAGTGAACCAACAGGGGGCTATGGCAATCAGCCCCAGCATTTT. This codes for CASSEPTGGYGNQPQHF.

The chain combines TRBV7-3 with TRBJ2-1; D might be TRBD1 (5 bases). V was cut by 4 bases and J by 14 bases, with 15 bases left in between. Per the germline V gene, CDR1 is SGHTA and CDR2 is FQGTGA. The CDR3 is 12 residues long. The CDR3 is CASSSNKGAEFF. CDR3 in DNA: TGTGCCAGCAGCTCCAATAAAGGGGCAGAGTTCTTC.

This chain joins TRBV5-6 and TRBJ2-7, with 8 bases that match TRBD1. The CDR3 spans 15 residues. Germline V lookup: CDR1 SGHDT, CDR2 YYEEEE. Trimming at V came to 4 bases and at J to 4 bases, leaving 10 bases not matched to a gene. The CDR3 nucleotides read TGTGCCAGCAGCGTAGACGCAGGGGGCGAGTACGAGCAGTACTTC. Its translation: CASSVDAGGEYEQYF.

The chain joins TRBV28 to TRBJ2-7; D may match TRBD1 or TRBD2 (7 bases each). The V end was cut by 7 bases, the J end by 6 bases, with 22 bases between. CDR3 length equals 15 residues. CDR1 is MDHEN, CDR2 SYDVKM, per germline. The CDR3: CASMGSDRRGGEQYF. The CDR3 region has the DNA TGTGCCAGCATGGGCTCGGACAGGCGCGGGGGCGAGCAGTACTTC. Full variable domain (rest looked up from reference TRBV28 and TRBJ2-7): DVKVTQSSRYLVKRTGEKVFLECVQDMDHENMFWYRQDPGLGLRLIYFSYDVKMKEKGDIPEGYSVSREKKERFSLILESASTNQTSMYLCASMGSDRRGGEQYFGPGTRLTVT.

The chain is built from TRBV30 and TRBJ2-1; D ambiguous. CDR1 is GTSNPN, CDR2 SVGIG, per germline (reference sequence). V dropped 0 bases and J dropped 4 bases, with 7 bases sitting between them. This CDR3 is 13 amino acids long. The CDR3 protein is CAWSVRSYNEQFF. As DNA, the CDR3 is TGTGCCTGGAGTGTACGGAGTTACAATGAGCAGTTCTTC. Using reference TRBV30 and TRBJ2-1 for the parts outside the CDR3, the full variable domain is SQTIHQWPATLVQPVGSPLSLECTVEGTSNPNLYWYRQAAGRGLQLLFYSVGIGQISSEVPQNLSASRPQDRQFILSSKKLLLSDSGFYLCAWSVRSYNEQFFGPGTRLTVL.

J is TRBJ2-3 and V is TRBV2, with D perhaps matching TRBD2 (5 bases). Trimming removed 5 bases at V and 2 bases at J, with 11 bases between. CDR3 size: 14 residues. The germline gives CDR1 SNHLY, CDR2 FYNNEI. CDR3 sequence: CASSLRVYTDTQYF. CDR3 nucleotides: TGTGCCAGCAGTCTGAGGGTTTACACAGATACGCAGTATTTT. Filled out from reference TRBV2 and TRBJ2-3, the complete variable domain reads EPEVTQTPSHQVTQMGQEVILRCVPISNHLYFYWYRQILGQKVEFLVSFYNNEISEKSEIFDDQFSVERPDGSNFTLKIRSTKLEDSAMYFCASSLRVYTDTQYFGPGTRLTVL.

The rearrangement links TRBV5-6 to TRBJ1-4; 7 bases align to TRBD1. Germline V CDR1 and CDR2: SGHDT, YYEEEE. The trim removed 0 bases at V and 8 bases at J, leaving 4 bases unmatched. The CDR3 spans 14 residues. The CDR3 DNA sequence: TGTGCCAGCAGCTTGGGGACAGGATGGGAAAAACTGTTTTTT. Translation: CASSLGTGWEKLFF.

This clone was counted a single time. The rearrangement uses TRBV9 and TRBJ1-1; weak D call: TRBD1 (5 bases). CDR1 and CDR2 (germline): SGDLS, YYNGEE. The CDR3 has 15 residues. V lost 0 bases and J lost 3, with 12 bases in between. CDR3 protein: CASSVGDLSDTEAFF. The DNA of the CDR3 is TGTGCCAGCAGCGTAGGGGACCTTTCGGACACTGAAGCTTTCTTT.

This chain uses TRBV7-9 with TRBJ1-1, with D unclear. This CDR3 is built from 14 residues. Between the trimmed V and J ends, which lost 5 bases and 1 base, there was a span of 11 bases. The germline gives CDR1 SEHNR, CDR2 FQNEAQ (reference sequence). CDR3 sequence reads: CASSPRVENTEAFF. In nucleotides, the CDR3 is TGTGCCAGCAGCCCCAGAGTGGAGAACACTGAAGCTTTCTTT.

The genes are TRBV25-1 and TRBJ1-1, with a weak D call TRBD1 (5 bases). Germline-derived CDR1 and CDR2 are MGHDK and SYGVNS. V was trimmed by 4 bases and J by 8 bases, leaving 20 bases between them. This CDR3 is 15 amino acids long. The CDR3 region has the DNA TGTGCCAGCAGTGCCCCGGGACGAGTGGGGGTGGAAGCTTTCTTT. Translated, it gives CASSAPGRVGVEAFF.

The chain couples TRBV19 to TRBJ1-1; D ambiguous. V gave up 3 bases and J gave up 0 bases, with 11 bases separating them. The CDR3 is made up of 15 amino acids. Germline V gives CDR1 LNHDA, CDR2 SQIVND (reference sequence). CDR3 protein: CASSIAGGVNTEAFF. For the CDR3, the DNA is TGTGCCAGTAGTATCGCGGGTGGAGTGAACACTGAAGCTTTCTTT. Looking up the rest from reference TRBV19 and TRBJ1-1 gives the full variable domain: DGGITQSPKYLFRKEGQNVTLSCEQNLNHDAMYWYRQDPGQGLRLIYYSQIVNDFQKGDIAEGYSVSREKKESFPLTVTSAQKNPTAFYLCASSIAGGVNTEAFFGQGTRLTVV.

V is TRBV7-8 and J is TRBJ2-3; D may match TRBD1 or TRBD2 (6 bases each). Germline loops: CDR1 SGHVS, CDR2 FQNEAQ. The CDR3 covers 14 residues. V was shortened by 6 bases and J by 2 bases, with 12 bases between the two germline ends. The CDR3 is CASSWGADTDTQYF. The CDR3 DNA reads as TGTGCCAGCAGTTGGGGGGCGGACACAGATACGCAGTATTTT.

The chain links TRBV30 to TRBJ2-3; D is undetermined. The CDR3 length is 15 residues. The ends were cut back, 4 bases at V and 1 base at J, with 15 bases in the middle. The germline gives CDR1 GTSNPN, CDR2 SVGIG (reference sequence). This CDR3 is CAWNRASGGTDTQYF. In DNA, the CDR3 is TGTGCCTGGAATCGGGCGTCCGGTGGCACAGATACGCAGTATTTT.

In DNA, the CDR3 is TGTGCCAGCAGTGACTCGATTAAGGGGAAGGGCAATCAGCCCCAGCATTTT. Protein: CASSDSIKGKGNQPQHF. The genes are TRBV6-4 and TRBJ1-5; possible D gene TRBD1, 5 bases. CDR3 size: 17 residues. Looked up from germline, CDR1 is MRHNA and CDR2 is SNTAGT. The V end lost 0 bases, the J end lost 2 bases, and 14 bases lay between the germline ends.